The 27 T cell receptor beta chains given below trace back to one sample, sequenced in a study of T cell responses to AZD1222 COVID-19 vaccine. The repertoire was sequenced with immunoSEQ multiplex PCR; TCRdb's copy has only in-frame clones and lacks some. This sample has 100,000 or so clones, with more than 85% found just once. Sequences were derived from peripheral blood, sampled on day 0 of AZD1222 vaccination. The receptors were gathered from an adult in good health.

The CDR3 DNA sequence: TGCGCCAGCAGTGGAGGGGGTACCAGGGGGCTTAGGAACACTGAAGCTTTCTTT. Amino acids: CASSGGGTRGLRNTEAFF. The chain links TRBV10-2 to TRBJ1-1; 8 nucleotides align to TRBD1. This CDR3 is 18 amino acids long. Unmatched junction bases numbered 14, after V lost 4 bases and J lost 1 base. Germline V lookup: CDR1 WSHSY, CDR2 SAAADI.

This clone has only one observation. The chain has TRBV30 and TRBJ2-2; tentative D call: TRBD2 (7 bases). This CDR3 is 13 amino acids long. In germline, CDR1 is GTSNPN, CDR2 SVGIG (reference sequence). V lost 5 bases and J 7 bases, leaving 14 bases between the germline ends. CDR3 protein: CAWRRGADGELFF. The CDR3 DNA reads TGTGCCTGGCGTCGGGGGGCTGACGGGGAGCTGTTTTTT. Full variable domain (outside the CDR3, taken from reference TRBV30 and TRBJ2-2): SQTIHQWPATLVQPVGSPLSLECTVEGTSNPNLYWYRQAAGRGLQLLFYSVGIGQISSEVPQNLSASRPQDRQFILSSKKLLLSDSGFYLCAWRRGADGELFFGEGSRLTVL.

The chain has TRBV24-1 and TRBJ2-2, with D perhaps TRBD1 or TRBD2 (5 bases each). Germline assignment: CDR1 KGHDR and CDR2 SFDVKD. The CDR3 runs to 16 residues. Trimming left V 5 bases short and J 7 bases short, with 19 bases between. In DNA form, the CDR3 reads TGTGCCACCAGTGGCCGGGACCCAAGAGGAGGCGGGGAGCTGTTTTTT. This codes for CATSGRDPRGGGELFF.

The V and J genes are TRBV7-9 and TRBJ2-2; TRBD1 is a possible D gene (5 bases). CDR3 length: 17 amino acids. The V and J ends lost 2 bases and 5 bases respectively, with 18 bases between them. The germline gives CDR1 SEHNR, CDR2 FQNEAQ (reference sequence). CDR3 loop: CASSLYFDDSRTGELFF. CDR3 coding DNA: TGTGCCAGCAGCTTATACTTCGACGACAGTAGGACCGGGGAGCTGTTTTTT. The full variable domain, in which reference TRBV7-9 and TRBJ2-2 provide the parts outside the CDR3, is DTGVSQNPRHKITKRGQNVTFRCDPISEHNRLYWYRQTLGQGPEFLTYFQNEAQLEKSRLLSDRFSAERPKGSFSTLEIQRTEQGDSAMYLCASSLYFDDSRTGELFFGEGSRLTVL.

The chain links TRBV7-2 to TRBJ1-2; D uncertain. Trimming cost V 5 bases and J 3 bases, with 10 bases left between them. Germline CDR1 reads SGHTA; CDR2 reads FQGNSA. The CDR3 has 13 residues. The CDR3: CASSAAQHYGYTF. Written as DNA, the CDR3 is TGTGCCAGCAGCGCTGCACAGCACTATGGCTACACCTTC. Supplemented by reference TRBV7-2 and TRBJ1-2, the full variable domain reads GAGVSQSPSNKVTEKGKDVELRCDPISGHTALYWYRQSLGQGLEFLIYFQGNSAPDKSGLPSDRFSAERTGGSVSTLTIQRTQQEDSAVYLCASSAAQHYGYTFGSGTRLTVV.

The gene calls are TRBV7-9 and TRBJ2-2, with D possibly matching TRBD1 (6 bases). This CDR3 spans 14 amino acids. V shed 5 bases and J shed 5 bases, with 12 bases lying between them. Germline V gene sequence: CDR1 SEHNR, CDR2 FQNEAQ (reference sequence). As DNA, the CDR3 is TGTGCCAGCAGCCGGGGACAAGTGACCGGGGAGCTGTTTTTT. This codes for CASSRGQVTGELFF.

The DNA for the CDR3 is TGCGCCAGCAGCGCGGACCCGCGGGGAAGCACAGATACGCAGTATTTT. It is translated as CASSADPRGSTDTQYF. The genes are TRBV5-1 and TRBJ2-3, with D perhaps TRBD2 (6 bases). The CDR3 spans 16 residues. Germline assignment: CDR1 SGHRS and CDR2 YFSETQ. The germline V and J ends were trimmed by 4 bases and 0 bases, with 15 bases remaining between them. Together with reference TRBV5-1 and TRBJ2-3, the CDR3 gives the full variable domain: KAGVTQTPRYLIKTRGQQVTLSCSPISGHRSVSWYQQTPGQGLQFLFEYFSETQRNKGNFPGRFSGRQFSNSRSEMNVSTLELGDSALYLCASSADPRGSTDTQYFGPGTRLTVL.

DNA for the CDR3: TGTGCCAGTAGTATACTAGGGGGACAAAAGGGGGGTCAGCCCCAGCATTTT. It translates to CASSILGGQKGGQPQHF. The chain is built from TRBV19 and TRBJ1-5; perhaps TRBD1 as D (6 bases). Deletions cut 2 bases from V and 6 bases from J, with 20 bases between. Germline-derived CDR1 and CDR2 are LNHDA and SQIVND (reference sequence). This CDR3 contains 17 residues.

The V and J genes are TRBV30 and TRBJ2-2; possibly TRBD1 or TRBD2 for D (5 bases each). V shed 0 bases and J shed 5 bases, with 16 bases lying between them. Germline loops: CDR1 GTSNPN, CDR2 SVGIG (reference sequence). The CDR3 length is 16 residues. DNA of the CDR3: TGTGCCTGGAGTGTACCTTGGCAGGGAGAGACCGGGGAGCTGTTTTTT. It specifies CAWSVPWQGETGELFF.

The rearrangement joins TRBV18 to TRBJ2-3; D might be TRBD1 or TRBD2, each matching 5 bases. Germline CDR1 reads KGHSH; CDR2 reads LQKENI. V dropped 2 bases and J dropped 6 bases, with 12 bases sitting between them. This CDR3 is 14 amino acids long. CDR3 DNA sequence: TGTGCCAGCTCACCAACCGGGACCTCTGATACGCAGTATTTT. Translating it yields CASSPTGTSDTQYF.

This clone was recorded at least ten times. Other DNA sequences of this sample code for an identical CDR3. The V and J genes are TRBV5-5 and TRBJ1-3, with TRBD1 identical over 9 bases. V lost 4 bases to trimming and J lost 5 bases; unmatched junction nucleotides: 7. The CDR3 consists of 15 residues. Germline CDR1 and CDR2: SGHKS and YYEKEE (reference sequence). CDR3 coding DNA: TGTGCCAGCAGCCCGGGGGGACAGGGCCGAAACACCATATATTTT. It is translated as CASSPGGQGRNTIYF.

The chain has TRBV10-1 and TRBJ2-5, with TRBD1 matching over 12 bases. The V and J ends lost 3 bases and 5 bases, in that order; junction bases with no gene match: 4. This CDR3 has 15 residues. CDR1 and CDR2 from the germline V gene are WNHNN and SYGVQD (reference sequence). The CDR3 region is CASSDRDRGRETQYF. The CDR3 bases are TGCGCCAGCAGTGACCGGGACAGGGGGCGCGAGACCCAGTACTTC.

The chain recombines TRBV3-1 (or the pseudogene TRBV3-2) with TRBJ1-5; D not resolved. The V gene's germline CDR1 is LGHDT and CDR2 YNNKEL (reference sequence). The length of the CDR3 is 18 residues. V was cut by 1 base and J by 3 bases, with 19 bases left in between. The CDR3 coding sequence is TGTGCCAGCAGCCAAGGAACCTTTGGTGGGATCCTCAATCAGCCCCAGCATTTT. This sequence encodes CASSQGTFGGILNQPQHF.

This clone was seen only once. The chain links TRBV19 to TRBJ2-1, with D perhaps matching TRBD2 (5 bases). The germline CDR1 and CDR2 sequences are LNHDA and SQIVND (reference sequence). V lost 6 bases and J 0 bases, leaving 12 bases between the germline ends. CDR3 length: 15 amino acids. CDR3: CASRLDLISYNEQFF. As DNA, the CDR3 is TGTGCCAGTAGATTGGACTTGATCTCCTACAATGAGCAGTTCTTC. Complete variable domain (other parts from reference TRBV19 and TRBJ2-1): DGGITQSPKYLFRKEGQNVTLSCEQNLNHDAMYWYRQDPGQGLRLIYYSQIVNDFQKGDIAEGYSVSREKKESFPLTVTSAQKNPTAFYLCASRLDLISYNEQFFGPGTRLTVL.

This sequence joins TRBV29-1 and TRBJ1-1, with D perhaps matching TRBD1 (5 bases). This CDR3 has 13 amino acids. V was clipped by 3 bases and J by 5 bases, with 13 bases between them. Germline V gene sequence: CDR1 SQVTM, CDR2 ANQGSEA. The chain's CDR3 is CSVEETWGTEAFF. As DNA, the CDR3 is TGCAGCGTTGAGGAAACCTGGGGGACTGAAGCTTTCTTT.

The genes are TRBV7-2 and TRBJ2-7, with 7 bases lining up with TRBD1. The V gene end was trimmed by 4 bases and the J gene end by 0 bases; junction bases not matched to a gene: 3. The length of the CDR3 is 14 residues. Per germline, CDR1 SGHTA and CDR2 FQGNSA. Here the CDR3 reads CASSSWTGSYEQYF. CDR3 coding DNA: TGTGCCAGCAGCTCCTGGACAGGCTCCTACGAGCAGTACTTC.

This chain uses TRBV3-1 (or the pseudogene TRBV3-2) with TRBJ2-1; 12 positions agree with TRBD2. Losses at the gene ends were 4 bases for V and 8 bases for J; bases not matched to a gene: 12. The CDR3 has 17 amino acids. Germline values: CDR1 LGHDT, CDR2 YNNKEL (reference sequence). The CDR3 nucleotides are TGTGCCAGCAGCCGAAACGGCCGGACTAGCGGGACATATGAGCAGTTCTTC. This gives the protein CASSRNGRTSGTYEQFF.

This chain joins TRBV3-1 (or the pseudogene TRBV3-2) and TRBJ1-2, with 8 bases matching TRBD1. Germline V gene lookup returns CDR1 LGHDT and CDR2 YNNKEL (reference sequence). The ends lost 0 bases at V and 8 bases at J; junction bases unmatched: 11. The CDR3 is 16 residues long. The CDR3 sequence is CASSQDLRAGGWGYTF. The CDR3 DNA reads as TGTGCCAGCAGCCAAGATCTGAGGGCAGGGGGCTGGGGCTACACCTTC.

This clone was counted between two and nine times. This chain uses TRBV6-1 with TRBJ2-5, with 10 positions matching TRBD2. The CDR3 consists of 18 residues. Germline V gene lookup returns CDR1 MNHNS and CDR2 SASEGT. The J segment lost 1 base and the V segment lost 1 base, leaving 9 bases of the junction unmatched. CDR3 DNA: TGTGCCAGCAGTGAAGGATTAGCGGGAGGCCGGGGCCAAGAGACCCAGTACTTC. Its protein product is CASSEGLAGGRGQETQYF.

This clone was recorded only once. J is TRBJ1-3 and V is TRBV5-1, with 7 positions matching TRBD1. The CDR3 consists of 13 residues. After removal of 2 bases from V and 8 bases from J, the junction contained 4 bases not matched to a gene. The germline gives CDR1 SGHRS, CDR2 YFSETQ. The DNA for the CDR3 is TGCGCCAGCAGCTTCGACAGGGAAGACACCATATATTTT. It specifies CASSFDREDTIYF.

The CDR3 coding sequence is TGTGCCAGCTCACCGGGACAGGGGGCGAGAGGAAACACCATATATTTT. Translated: CASSPGQGARGNTIYF. The rearrangement joins TRBV18 to TRBJ1-3; 12 nucleotides line up with TRBD1. CDR1 and CDR2 from the germline V gene are KGHSH and LQKENI. Trimming at V came to 3 bases and at J to 4 bases, leaving 4 bases not matched to a gene. The length of the CDR3 is 16 residues.

The CDR3 bases are TGTGCCAGCAGCCTTACCCCTAGCGAGAACAATGAGCAGTTCTTC. It is translated as CASSLTPSENNEQFF. This chain links TRBV3-1 (or the pseudogene TRBV3-2) with TRBJ2-1, with D maybe TRBD2 (6 bases). The CDR3 sequence is 15 residues long. Trimming cost V 4 bases and J 5 bases, with 15 bases left between them. Germline CDR1 and CDR2: LGHDT and YNNKEL (reference sequence).

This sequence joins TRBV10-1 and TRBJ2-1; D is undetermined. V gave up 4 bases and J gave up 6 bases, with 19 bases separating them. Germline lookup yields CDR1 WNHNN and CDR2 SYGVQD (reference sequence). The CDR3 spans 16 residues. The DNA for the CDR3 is TGCGCCAGCAGTGGGTGGTCGGGTCTCGCCCCCAATGAGCAGTTCTTC. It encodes CASSGWSGLAPNEQFF.

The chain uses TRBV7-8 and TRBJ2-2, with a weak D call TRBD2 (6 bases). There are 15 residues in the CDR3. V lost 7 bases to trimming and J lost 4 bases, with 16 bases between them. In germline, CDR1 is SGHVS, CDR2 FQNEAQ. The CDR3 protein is CASTYRGRVTGELFF. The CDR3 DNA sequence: TGTGCCAGCACCTACCGGGGGAGAGTCACCGGGGAGCTGTTTTTT.

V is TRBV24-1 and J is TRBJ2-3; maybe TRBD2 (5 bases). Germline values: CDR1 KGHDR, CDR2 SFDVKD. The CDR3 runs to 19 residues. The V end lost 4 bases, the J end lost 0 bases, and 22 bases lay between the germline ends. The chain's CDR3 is CATSDPSDGKRFSTDTQYF. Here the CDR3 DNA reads TGTGCCACCAGTGACCCTTCTGACGGGAAGAGATTTAGCACAGATACGCAGTATTTT.

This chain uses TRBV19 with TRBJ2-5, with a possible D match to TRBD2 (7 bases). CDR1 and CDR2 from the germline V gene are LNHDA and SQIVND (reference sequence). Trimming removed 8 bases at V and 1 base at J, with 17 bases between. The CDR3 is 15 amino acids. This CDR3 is CASSSWGGLQETQYF. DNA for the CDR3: TGTGCCAGTTCCTCCTGGGGGGGGCTCCAAGAGACCCAGTACTTC. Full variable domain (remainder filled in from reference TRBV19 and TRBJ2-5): DGGITQSPKYLFRKEGQNVTLSCEQNLNHDAMYWYRQDPGQGLRLIYYSQIVNDFQKGDIAEGYSVSREKKESFPLTVTSAQKNPTAFYLCASSSWGGLQETQYFGPGTRLLVL.

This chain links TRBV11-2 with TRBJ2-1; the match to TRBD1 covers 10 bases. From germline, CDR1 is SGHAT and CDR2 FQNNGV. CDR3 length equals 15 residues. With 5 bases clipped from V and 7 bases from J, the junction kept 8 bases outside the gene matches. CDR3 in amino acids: CASSHGQGVQNEQFF. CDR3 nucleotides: TGTGCCAGCAGCCATGGACAGGGGGTTCAAAATGAGCAGTTCTTC.